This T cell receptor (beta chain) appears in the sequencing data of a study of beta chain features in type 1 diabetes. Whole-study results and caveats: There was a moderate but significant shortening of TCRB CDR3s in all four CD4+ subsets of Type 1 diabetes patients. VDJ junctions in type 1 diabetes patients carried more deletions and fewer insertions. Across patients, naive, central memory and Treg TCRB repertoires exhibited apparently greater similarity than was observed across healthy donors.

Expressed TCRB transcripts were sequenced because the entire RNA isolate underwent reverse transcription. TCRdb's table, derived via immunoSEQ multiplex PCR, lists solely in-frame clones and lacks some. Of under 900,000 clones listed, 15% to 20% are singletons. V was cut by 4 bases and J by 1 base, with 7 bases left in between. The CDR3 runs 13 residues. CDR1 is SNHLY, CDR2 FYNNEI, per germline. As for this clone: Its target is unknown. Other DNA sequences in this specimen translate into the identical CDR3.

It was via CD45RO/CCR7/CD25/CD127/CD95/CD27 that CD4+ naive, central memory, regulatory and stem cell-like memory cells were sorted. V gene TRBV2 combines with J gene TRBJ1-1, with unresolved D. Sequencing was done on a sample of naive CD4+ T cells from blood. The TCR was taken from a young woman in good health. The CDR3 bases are TGTGCCAGCAGTGTGGAGGGGAACACTGAAGCTTTCTTT. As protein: CASSVEGNTEAFF.